The 24 T cell receptor beta chains below come from one sample, sequenced in a study of blood T cell repertoires in COVID-19. Assay: immunoSEQ multiplex PCR; the TCRdb copy retains only in-frame clones and omits some. The repertoire holds roughly 150,000 clones, with 80% to 85% as singletons. Material for sequencing was peripheral blood. The receptors derive from a woman older than 75 with active or convalescent COVID-19.

This clone was counted between two and nine times. The DNA for the CDR3 is TGTGCCAGCCAGGGTAGGCTTGAGGGGGAGCTGTTTTTT. Its protein is CASQGRLEGELFF. The chain joins TRBV6-5 to TRBJ2-2, with D maybe TRBD1 (5 bases). CDR1 MNHEY and CDR2 SVGAGI come from the germline V gene. The V and J ends lost 8 bases and 8 bases respectively, with 15 bases between them. This CDR3 region has 13 residues.

The rearrangement uses TRBV5-1 and TRBJ1-4, with D uncertain. Trimming shortened V by 0 bases and J by 3 bases, and 6 bases separated the two germline ends. The CDR3 is 14 residues long. The germline gives CDR1 SGHRS, CDR2 YFSETQ. CDR3 sequence: CASSLGGPNEKLFF. The CDR3 DNA sequence: TGCGCCAGCAGCTTGGGAGGGCCTAATGAAAAACTGTTTTTT.

The chain uses TRBV28 and TRBJ1-1, with 9 bases that match TRBD1. The CDR3 contains 13 residues. Losses at the gene ends were 5 bases for V and 9 bases for J; bases not matched to a gene: 7. The germline gives CDR1 MDHEN, CDR2 SYDVKM. CDR3 loop: CASSVLNRGQAFF. DNA of the CDR3: TGTGCCAGCAGTGTCCTTAACAGGGGGCAAGCTTTCTTT.

This chain joins TRBV6-6 and TRBJ2-2, with 8 bases matching TRBD1. Germline CDR1 reads MNHNY; CDR2 reads SVGAGI (reference sequence). The CDR3 consists of 15 residues. The trim removed 5 bases at V and 3 bases at J, leaving 5 bases unmatched. The CDR3: CASSPRGLDTGELFF. The DNA of the CDR3 is TGTGCCAGCAGTCCCAGGGGGCTGGACACCGGGGAGCTGTTTTTT.

The chain combines TRBV18 with TRBJ2-1; 8 nucleotides line up with TRBD2. Trimming removed 3 bases from V and 6 bases from J; junction bases left unmatched: 1. Per the germline V gene, CDR1 is KGHSH and CDR2 is LQKENI. The CDR3 is 13 amino acids. The CDR3 reads CASSPLAGNEQFF. CDR3 coding DNA: TGTGCCAGCTCACCGCTAGCGGGCAATGAGCAGTTCTTC.

V is TRBV5-5 and J is TRBJ2-1; D not resolved. This CDR3 region has 12 residues. The germline gives CDR1 SGHKS, CDR2 YYEKEE (reference sequence). V lost 5 bases and J 7 bases, leaving 10 bases between the germline ends. The CDR3 loop is CASSPYGNEQFF. The CDR3 DNA reads TGTGCCAGCAGTCCTTACGGGAATGAGCAGTTCTTC.

The chain is built from TRBV27 and TRBJ1-2, with 9 positions matching TRBD1. Germline V gives CDR1 MNHEY, CDR2 SMNVEV (reference sequence). This CDR3 is 14 amino acids long. Trimming at V came to 5 bases and at J to 8 bases, leaving 9 bases not matched to a gene. The CDR3 DNA reads as TGTGCCAGCAGTCCAACGACAGGGGGGGACGGCTACACCTTC. This translates into CASSPTTGGDGYTF.

In its sample, this clone was seen a few times. The chain's CDR3 is CASTTGNSFSPLHF. The CDR3 nucleotides are TGTGCCAGCACCACAGGGAACAGCTTCTCACCCCTCCACTTT. The rearrangement uses TRBV6-5 and TRBJ1-6, with D possibly matching TRBD1 (6 bases). Germline V gives CDR1 MNHEY, CDR2 SVGAGI. Trimming stripped 7 bases from V and 10 bases from J, with 17 bases between. The CDR3 has 14 amino acids.

A single count supports this clone. V usage is TRBV25-1 and J usage is TRBJ1-1; D is undetermined. V gave up 1 base and J gave up 2 bases, with 14 bases separating them. CDR3 length: 16 amino acids. The germline gives CDR1 MGHDK, CDR2 SYGVNS. The CDR3 DNA is TGTGCCAGCAGTGAATTTTTAGCGGACGGAAACACTGAAGCTTTCTTT. The encoded protein is CASSEFLADGNTEAFF.

The CDR3 DNA reads as TGCGCCAGCAGTGAGTCGGCAGTTCTCAATGAGCAGTTCTTC. This translates into CASSESAVLNEQFF. V usage is TRBV10-1 and J usage is TRBJ2-1, with D unclear. Germline V gene sequence: CDR1 WNHNN, CDR2 SYGVQD (reference sequence). This CDR3 is 14 amino acids long. V lost 0 bases and J lost 6, with 9 bases in between.

Note on this clone: Other DNA sequences from this sample encode an identical CDR3 as well. This sequence joins TRBV29-1 and TRBJ1-2; 7 positions match TRBD1. From germline, CDR1 is SQVTM and CDR2 ANQGSEA. This CDR3 spans 12 amino acids. V was pared by 6 bases and J by 5 bases, with 6 bases of the junction left unmatched. As DNA, the CDR3 is TGCAGCGTCGACAGGGTAGGGTATGGCTACACCTTC. Translation gives CSVDRVGYGYTF.

CDR3 coding DNA: TGTGCCAGCAAGCCGGGACAGGGGGATCACGATGAGCAGTTCTTC. Translated, it gives CASKPGQGDHDEQFF. The chain combines TRBV2 with TRBJ2-1; 11 bases are a match to TRBD1. From germline, CDR1 is SNHLY and CDR2 FYNNEI. CDR3 length equals 15 residues. Unmatched junction bases numbered 10, after V lost 7 bases and J lost 8 bases.

The chain recombines TRBV11-2 with TRBJ2-5, with D unresolved. V was trimmed by 1 base and J by 2 bases, leaving 11 bases between them. Germline V gives CDR1 SGHAT, CDR2 FQNNGV. The CDR3 runs 15 residues. DNA for the CDR3: TGTGCCAGCAGCTTAGCCGCGACACCACAAGAGACCCAGTACTTC. It codes for CASSLAATPQETQYF.

This clone is a singleton in its sample. This chain connects TRBV19 to TRBJ1-4; no clear D. This CDR3 is built from 14 residues. V was trimmed by 4 bases and J by 3 bases, leaving 9 bases between them. The germline V gene encodes CDR1 LNHDA and CDR2 SQIVND (reference sequence). In DNA, the CDR3 is TGTGCCAGTAGTAGGACTTTGGCTAATGAAAAACTGTTTTTT. It translates to CASSRTLANEKLFF.

This chain connects TRBV5-5 to TRBJ1-2, with 7 nucleotides matching TRBD1. V shed 4 bases and J 4 bases; nucleotides not matched to a gene: 10. Germline lookup yields CDR1 SGHKS and CDR2 YYEKEE (reference sequence). CDR3 length: 15 residues. The CDR3 DNA reads TGTGCCAGCAGCCAAAGGACAGGTTCCCTCTATGGCTACACCTTC. Its translation: CASSQRTGSLYGYTF.

The chain has TRBV6-5 and TRBJ1-1, with D uncertain. CDR3 length equals 12 residues. CDR1 and CDR2 from the germline V gene are MNHEY and SVGAGI. The ends were cut back, 6 bases at V and 7 bases at J, with 12 bases in the middle. CDR3 residues: CASRVREGEAFF. Here the CDR3 DNA reads TGTGCCAGCAGAGTACGAGAGGGTGAAGCTTTCTTT.

This rearrangement joins TRBV7-6 to TRBJ1-3, with a weak D call TRBD1 (6 bases). CDR1 is SGHVS, CDR2 FNYEAQ, per germline. The CDR3 contains 14 residues. With 2 bases removed from V and 7 bases from J, the gap between germline ends came to 12 bases. This CDR3 is CASSLQEGGNTIYF. The CDR3 DNA is TGTGCCAGCAGCTTACAGGAGGGGGGGAACACCATATATTTT.

The chain links TRBV6-5 to TRBJ1-5; a possible D gene is TRBD1 (6 bases). CDR1 and CDR2 from the germline V gene are MNHEY and SVGAGI. The V gene lost 5 bases and the J gene lost 7 bases, with 18 bases spanning the gap. This CDR3 contains 15 residues. The CDR3 spells CASSQLLGGFQPQHF. The DNA of the CDR3 is TGTGCCAGCAGTCAACTCCTAGGGGGTTTCCAGCCCCAGCATTTT.

V gene TRBV7-2 combines with J gene TRBJ2-5, with D possibly matching TRBD2 (5 bases). Germline CDR1 reads SGHTA; CDR2 reads FQGNSA. V was cut by 6 bases and J by 2 bases, with 10 bases left in between. The CDR3 totals 13 residues. CDR3 nucleotides: TGTGCCAGCAGGTCTAGCTTACAAGAGACCCAGTACTTC. Amino acids: CASRSSLQETQYF.

The rearrangement links TRBV5-1 to TRBJ2-7; a possible D gene is TRBD2 (5 bases). V lost 0 bases to trimming and J lost 5 bases, with 18 bases between them. CDR1 and CDR2 from the germline V gene are SGHRS and YFSETQ. The CDR3 contains 16 residues. The CDR3 DNA sequence: TGCGCCAGCAGCTTGGGGCGGAGACTCGGGGAAGACGAGCAGTACTTC. The encoded protein is CASSLGRRLGEDEQYF. Together with reference TRBV5-1 and TRBJ2-7, the CDR3 gives the full variable domain: KAGVTQTPRYLIKTRGQQVTLSCSPISGHRSVSWYQQTPGQGLQFLFEYFSETQRNKGNFPGRFSGRQFSNSRSEMNVSTLELGDSALYLCASSLGRRLGEDEQYFGPGTRLTVT.

J is TRBJ1-1 and V is TRBV4-3; possibly TRBD1 for D (6 bases). Germline CDR1 reads LGHNA; CDR2 reads YSLEER. This CDR3 spans 14 amino acids. The V end lost 1 base, the J end lost 4 bases, and 10 bases lay between the germline ends. The CDR3 protein is CASSQAGGGTEAFF. CDR3 nucleotides: TGCGCCAGCAGCCAAGCGGGGGGCGGCACTGAAGCTTTCTTT.

This rearrangement joins TRBV5-6 to TRBJ1-3, with D hard to call. Germline V lookup: CDR1 SGHDT, CDR2 YYEEEE. Between the trimmed V and J ends, which lost 1 base and 2 bases, there was a span of 10 bases. The length of the CDR3 is 15 residues. CDR3 coding DNA: TGTGCCAGCAGCTTGAGGGCGAGGGCTGGAAACACCATATATTTT. This codes for CASSLRARAGNTIYF.

The gene calls are TRBV6-2 or TRBV6-3 and TRBJ2-7; D might be TRBD2 (5 bases). Trimming removed 2 bases at V and 3 bases at J, with 8 bases between. Germline V gives CDR1 MNHEY, CDR2 SVGEGT. This CDR3 spans 13 amino acids. DNA for the CDR3: TGTGCCAGCAGTTACAAGAGGGACTACGAGCAGTACTTC. Encoded protein: CASSYKRDYEQYF.

This clone was seen more than once but under ten times. V usage is TRBV28 and J usage is TRBJ1-3; TRBD1 is a possible D gene (6 bases). There are 14 residues in the CDR3. Germline V gene sequence: CDR1 MDHEN, CDR2 SYDVKM. Trimming removed 4 bases from V and 7 bases from J, with 14 bases in between. The CDR3 coding sequence is TGTGCCAGCAGTTATGGGGGGGCGACGAACACCATATATTTT. It is translated as CASSYGGATNTIYF. Variable domain in full (rest from reference TRBV28 and TRBJ1-3): DVKVTQSSRYLVKRTGEKVFLECVQDMDHENMFWYRQDPGLGLRLIYFSYDVKMKEKGDIPEGYSVSREKKERFSLILESASTNQTSMYLCASSYGGATNTIYFGEGSWLTVV.